This entry lists 17 T cell receptor beta chains sequenced from one sample in a study of T cells after yellow fever vaccination. TCRdb passed the 5' RACE reads through MiXCR, listing each CDR3 protein once. The sample consists of 140,000 to 150,000 distinct CDR3 sequences, about 7% of them appearing once. The source was CD4+ T cells sorted from PBMCs, collected 10 days after the yellow fever booster vaccination. These receptor sequences come from a man aged 25 to 40 who received the YFV17D yellow fever vaccine.

In this sample, this clonotype turned up many times. V is TRBV2 and J is TRBJ2-5; D remains unclear. This CDR3 contains 14 residues. Germline CDR1 reads SNHLY; CDR2 reads FYNNEI. Trimming took 1 base from V and 1 from J, leaving 7 bases between them. As DNA, the CDR3 is TGTGCCAGCAGTGAAGTGCGCAGCCAAGAGACCCAGTACTTC. Residues: CASSEVRSQETQYF.

Details on this clonotype: This sequence may be a read error, since a much larger clone differs from it by one base. The CDR3 is CASSSHGREDTQYF. In DNA form, the CDR3 reads TGTGCCAGCAGCTCGCACGGCCGGGAGGATACGCAGTATTTT. The chain links TRBV5-4 to TRBJ2-3; tentatively, D is TRBD2 (6 bases). CDR1 is SGHNT and CDR2 is YYREEE in the germline V gene (reference sequence). This CDR3 comprises 14 residues. The V gene lost 3 bases and the J gene lost 6 bases, with 14 bases spanning the gap.

This clonotype came up many times. The gene calls are TRBV12-3 or TRBV12-4 and TRBJ2-1; possibly TRBD2 for D (6 bases). The CDR3 is made up of 15 amino acids. The V gene lost 5 bases and the J gene lost 5 bases, with 16 bases spanning the gap. As DNA, the CDR3 is TGTGCCAGCAGTACTGGACTATACAGAGACAATGAGCAGTTCTTC. Its protein product is CASSTGLYRDNEQFF.

This clonotype was picked up many times. The chain employs TRBV7-2 and TRBJ2-7; D perhaps matches TRBD1 (5 bases). Germline V lookup: CDR1 SGHTA, CDR2 FQGNSA. Trimming removed 2 bases at V and 3 bases at J, with 8 bases between. The CDR3 is 13 residues long. The CDR3 protein is CASSLSQGYEQYF. The CDR3 bases are TGTGCCAGCAGCTTAAGCCAGGGCTACGAGCAGTACTTC. The full variable domain, in which reference TRBV7-2 and TRBJ2-7 provide the parts outside the CDR3, is GAGVSQSPSNKVTEKGKDVELRCDPISGHTALYWYRQSLGQGLEFLIYFQGNSAPDKSGLPSDRFSAERTGGSVSTLTIQRTQQEDSAVYLCASSLSQGYEQYFGPGTRLTVT.

This clonotype was seen ten or more times. V is TRBV5-1 and J is TRBJ2-1; D gene unclear. The CDR3 runs to 15 residues. Germline loops: CDR1 SGHRS, CDR2 YFSETQ. Trimming left V 4 bases short and J 0 bases short, with 11 bases between. The CDR3, as DNA: TGCGCCAGCAGCCGGAGTACTATCTCCTACAATGAGCAGTTCTTC. The encoded protein is CASSRSTISYNEQFF.

The rearrangement joins TRBV5-1 to TRBJ1-1; a possible D gene is TRBD1 (5 bases). Germline-derived CDR1 and CDR2 are SGHRS and YFSETQ. CDR3 length equals 16 residues. Trimming took 2 bases from V and 4 from J, leaving 18 bases between them. The CDR3: CASSFPRGEGGTEAFF. The CDR3 nucleotides read TGCGCCAGCAGCTTTCCCCGGGGGGAAGGTGGCACTGAAGCTTTCTTT.

This clonotype was counted ten times or more. The J gene is TRBJ2-7, the V gene TRBV12-3 or TRBV12-4, with 9 bases identical to TRBD2. The CDR3 has 16 residues. V lost 1 base and J lost 3; bases outside the gene matches: 7. In nucleotides, the CDR3 is TGTGCCAGCAGTTTAGTTGGTAGCGGGAGAAACTACGAGCAGTACTTC. Amino acids: CASSLVGSGRNYEQYF.

The rearrangement uses TRBV20-1 and TRBJ2-3, with D perhaps matching TRBD1 (5 bases). Trimming stripped 7 bases from V and 6 bases from J, with 11 bases between. CDR3 size: 11 residues. The germline gives CDR1 DFQATT, CDR2 SNEGSKA (reference sequence). The CDR3 region has the DNA TGCAGTGTCAGGGATTTGGATACGCAGTATTTT. It codes for CSVRDLDTQYF.

This clonotype was picked up many times. The chain couples TRBV4-3 to TRBJ1-2; perhaps TRBD1 as D (6 bases). V lost 0 bases, J lost 5 bases, and 16 bases lay in between. Germline V gene data show CDR1 as LGHNA and CDR2 as YSLEER. The CDR3 spans 16 residues. In DNA form, the CDR3 reads TGCGCCAGCAGCCAAGAACCCCAGGACAGCTTTTATGGCTACACCTTC. Encoded protein: CASSQEPQDSFYGYTF.

This clonotype was counted only a few times. V usage is TRBV6-1 and J usage is TRBJ2-7; perhaps TRBD1 as D (6 bases). CDR3 size: 16 residues. Germline assignment: CDR1 MNHNS and CDR2 SASEGT. V was trimmed by 6 bases and J by 2 bases, leaving 20 bases between them. CDR3 region: CASSQGGTQSTYEQYF. In DNA form, the CDR3 reads TGTGCCAGCAGCCAAGGGGGTACGCAAAGCACCTACGAGCAGTACTTC.

This clonotype was found many times. The gene calls are TRBV3-1 and TRBJ2-1; no clear D gene. The CDR3 has 12 residues. From germline, CDR1 is LGHDT and CDR2 YNNKEL (reference sequence). The V end lost 0 bases, the J end lost 13 bases, and 10 bases lay between the germline ends. CDR3 sequence reads: CASSQERVVQFF. The CDR3, as DNA: TGTGCCAGCAGCCAAGAACGGGTGGTTCAGTTCTTC.

This clonotype was observed at least ten times. V and J are TRBV10-3 and TRBJ2-2; no clear D gene. Germline loops: CDR1 ENHRY, CDR2 SYGVKD. The ends were cut back, 0 bases at V and 6 bases at J, with 11 bases in the middle. CDR3 length: 15 residues. The CDR3 spells CAISESILGAGELFF. The CDR3 coding sequence is TGTGCCATCAGTGAGTCGATTCTGGGCGCCGGGGAGCTGTTTTTT.

This clonotype was seen a handful of times. The CDR3 DNA sequence: TGTGCCAGCAGCCGAATCGGGGGGGCCCACGAGCAGTACTTC. Translated, it gives CASSRIGGAHEQYF. The chain is built from TRBV5-4 and TRBJ2-7; 8 bases are shared with TRBD2. The CDR3 has 14 residues. J gave up 5 bases and V 4 bases, and 8 bases lay outside the gene matches. Germline V gives CDR1 SGHNT, CDR2 YYREEE (reference sequence).

This clonotype was observed many times. The gene calls are TRBV5-1 and TRBJ2-3; TRBD2 matches 12 bases. This CDR3 spans 17 amino acids. With 4 bases clipped from V and 4 bases from J, the junction kept 10 bases outside the gene matches. Germline CDR1 SGHRS, CDR2 YFSETQ. Here the CDR3 reads CASSLTRTSGNPDTQYF. CDR3 DNA: TGCGCCAGCAGCCTTACCCGGACTAGCGGGAACCCAGATACGCAGTATTTT.

This chain joins TRBV11-2 and TRBJ2-5, with TRBD1 as a possible D gene (7 bases). Germline V gene sequence: CDR1 SGHAT, CDR2 FQNNGV. The ends were cut back, 3 bases at V and 4 bases at J, with 15 bases in the middle. The CDR3 has 15 residues. CDR3: CASSLDRLGGETQYF. The CDR3 bases are TGTGCCAGCAGCTTGGACAGGCTGGGAGGAGAGACCCAGTACTTC.

There are many counts of this clonotype. The rearrangement uses TRBV18 and TRBJ2-1; possibly TRBD1 or TRBD2 for D (5 bases each). CDR3 size: 13 residues. Germline CDR1 reads KGHSH; CDR2 reads LQKENI. Trimming took 3 bases from V and 8 from J, leaving 11 bases between them. The CDR3 sequence is CASSPGPDDEQFF. In nucleotides, the CDR3 is TGTGCCAGCTCACCGGGACCGGACGATGAGCAGTTCTTC.

This clonotype was found many times. The V and J genes are TRBV5-1 and TRBJ2-4; D gene uncertain. The CDR3 is 14 amino acids. Looked up from germline, CDR1 is SGHRS and CDR2 is YFSETQ. The germline V and J ends were trimmed by 2 bases and 1 base, with 7 bases remaining between them. The chain's CDR3 is CASSFIRAKNIQYF. As DNA, the CDR3 is TGCGCCAGCAGCTTCATTCGGGCCAAAAACATTCAGTACTTC.